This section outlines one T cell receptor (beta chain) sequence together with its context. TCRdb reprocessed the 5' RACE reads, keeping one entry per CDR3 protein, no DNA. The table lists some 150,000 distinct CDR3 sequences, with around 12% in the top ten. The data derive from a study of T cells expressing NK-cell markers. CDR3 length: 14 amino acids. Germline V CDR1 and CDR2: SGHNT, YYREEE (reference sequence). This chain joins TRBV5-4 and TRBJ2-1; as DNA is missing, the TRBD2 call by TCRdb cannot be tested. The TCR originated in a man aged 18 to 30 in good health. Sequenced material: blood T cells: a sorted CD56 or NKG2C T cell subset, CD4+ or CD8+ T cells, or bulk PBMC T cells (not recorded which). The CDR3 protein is CASSFRTSVHEQFF.